This T cell receptor beta chain is from a study of T cells in Graves' hyperthyroidism and ophthalmopathy. The CDR3 runs to 13 residues. V dropped 10 bases and J dropped 1; count of bases not matched to a gene: 6. Per the germline V gene, CDR1 is SNHLY and CDR2 is FYNNEI. RNA transcripts gave rise to amplified TCR beta CDR3 regions. A set of HTBI primers served as the primers for a first-round RT-PCR of the TCR CDR3. TCRdb reprocessed the multiplex PCR reads via MiXCR and lists one record per CDR3 protein. This sample carries 400,000 to 550,000 distinct CDR3 sequences, around 22% of them seen once, and the ten largest clones take about 11%. This clonotype was counted ten times or more.

The sequenced material came from blood. This sequence was found in a woman between 25 and 40 years old with Graves' ophthalmopathy. V is TRBV2 and J is TRBJ1-2, with 7 nucleotides matching TRBD1. CDR3 DNA sequence: TGTGCCAAAAACCGACAGGGTAACTATGGCTACACCTTC. It is translated as CAKNRQGNYGYTF.